The clone carrying this TCR beta chain was found many times. These data belong to a study of T cells in Graves' hyperthyroidism and ophthalmopathy. The CDR3 consists of 14 residues. Deletions cut 5 bases from V and 2 bases from J, with 12 bases between. The germline gives CDR1 SGHAT, CDR2 FQDESV (reference sequence). It was RNA transcripts that yielded the amplified TCR beta CDR3 regions. The HTBI set primed first-round TCR CDR3 RT-PCR. TCRdb itself ran the multiplex PCR reads through MiXCR, one entry per CDR3 protein. The table lists about 560,000 distinct CDR3 sequences, 16% of them singletons, with around a sixth in the top ten.

This chain joins TRBV11-1 and TRBJ2-5; no clear D. The sequenced material came from blood. The clonotype originates from a woman aged 18-30 years with Graves' hyperthyroidism. The CDR3 here is CASSPPQQQETQYF. CDR3 nucleotides: TGTGCCAGCAGCCCGCCACAGCAGCAAGAGACCCAGTACTTC.